This TCR beta chain was captured in a study of molecular identifiers for immune sequencing clone quantification. CDR1 is MNHEY and CDR2 is SVGAGI in the germline V gene. After removal of 6 bases from V and 4 bases from J, the junction contained 8 bases not matched to a gene. This CDR3 has 15 amino acids. This clonotype was observed at least ten times. Its antigen is unknown. Sorting defined naive CD8 T cells as CD8+CD4-CCR7+CD45RA+. Whole-study findings and limits: Among effectors, clones above 20 RNA copies held over 98% of molecules; among naive cells, under 1%.

TCR libraries were built in bulk with a published protocol and specific TCR primers. TCRdb ran MiXCR on the PCR reads and lists one entry per CDR3 protein. This sample has 20,000 to 30,000 distinct CDR3 sequences, with roughly 17% found just once. Material: naive CD8+ T cells from blood, with Jurkat cell RNA spiked in. Subset given: FACS-sorted CD8+CD4-CCR7+CD45RA+ naive T cells. The source of this sequence is a human donor in good health. Some libraries in this study had Jurkat cell RNA spiked in. This chain joins TRBV6-5 and TRBJ2-2, with TRBD1 identical over 7 bases. The CDR3 DNA follows: TGTGCCAGCAGGGCGACAGGGTCAGGCACCGGGGAGCTGTTTTTT. It translates to CASRATGSGTGELFF.